The 20 T cell receptor beta chains below come from one sample, sequenced in a study of neurological immune-mediated disorders. Each CDR3 protein gets one entry after TCRdb re-called the 5' RACE reads with MiXCR. This sample has approximately 45,000 distinct CDR3 sequences; about 13% occur once, and the top ten carry roughly 1.2%. The sample comprised PBMCs. All receptors come from a female donor in good health.

This clonotype occurred many times. CDR3 sequence (DNA): TGCAGTGCTAGAGAGCGGGGACAAGGTAGTTCACCCCTCCACTTT. Translating it yields CSARERGQGSSPLHF. The chain employs TRBV20-1 and TRBJ1-6; maybe TRBD1 (6 bases). Trimming took off 0 bases at V and 9 bases at J, with 15 bases between the two ends. The CDR3 covers 15 residues. Germline V CDR1 and CDR2: DFQATT, SNEGSKA (reference sequence).

This clonotype appeared many times. The chain combines TRBV3-1 with TRBJ2-2, with D tentatively TRBD1 or TRBD2 (5 bases each). CDR1 LGHDT and CDR2 YNNKEL come from the germline V gene (reference sequence). Trimming cost V 6 bases and J 9 bases, with 11 bases left between them. The CDR3 consists of 12 residues. The CDR3 protein is CASRIKGRELFF. CDR3 coding DNA: TGTGCCAGCAGGATCAAGGGACGGGAGCTGTTTTTT.

This clonotype has a count of ten or more. The chain is built from TRBV5-6 and TRBJ1-1, with D maybe TRBD1 (5 bases). Germline loops: CDR1 SGHDT, CDR2 YYEEEE. The V end lost 0 bases, the J end lost 0 bases, and 9 bases lay between the germline ends. The CDR3 is 15 amino acids. CDR3 amino acids: CASSLANRLNTEAFF. The CDR3 DNA sequence: TGTGCCAGCAGCTTGGCCAACAGGCTGAACACTGAAGCTTTCTTT.

This clonotype was counted at least ten times. The rearrangement links TRBV11-2 to TRBJ1-5; maybe TRBD1 (6 bases). The CDR3 is made up of 14 amino acids. Looked up from germline, CDR1 is SGHAT and CDR2 is FQNNGV. Trimming stripped 4 bases from V and 4 bases from J, with 11 bases between. CDR3: CASSWGQGNQPQHF. In DNA form, the CDR3 reads TGTGCCAGCAGCTGGGGCCAGGGGAATCAGCCCCAGCATTTT.

This clonotype is judged medium-sized (0.01 to 0.1%). This chain links TRBV20-1 with TRBJ2-7; 11 positions agree with TRBD2. The CDR3 is 14 residues long. The germline CDR1 and CDR2 sequences are DFQATT and SNEGSKA (reference sequence). V gave up 6 bases and J gave up 2 bases; unmatched junction bases: 6. For the CDR3, the DNA is TGCAGTGCCGATCCGGGACTAGCGGCCTACGAGCAGTACTTC. Translated, it gives CSADPGLAAYEQYF.

The chain recombines TRBV27 with TRBJ2-1; D is ambiguous. The CDR3 extends over 13 amino acids. Germline V CDR1 and CDR2: MNHEY, SMNVEV (reference sequence). V was clipped by 1 base and J by 7 bases, with 8 bases between them. This CDR3 reads CASSLYMGNEQFF. In DNA form, the CDR3 reads TGTGCCAGCAGTTTATATATGGGAAATGAGCAGTTCTTC.

This clonotype was counted many times. This chain uses TRBV29-1 with TRBJ2-1; D might be TRBD1 or TRBD2, each matching 5 bases. This CDR3 has 14 amino acids. Germline assignment: CDR1 SQVTM and CDR2 ANQGSEA. Deletions cut 5 bases from V and 5 bases from J, with 16 bases between. The CDR3 DNA follows: TGCAGCGTTCCAGGGAGCCCCAAAAACAATGAGCAGTTCTTC. Translated, it gives CSVPGSPKNNEQFF.

A few counts support this clonotype. This chain joins TRBV20-1 and TRBJ2-3, with 12 bases that match TRBD2. V was clipped by 3 bases and J by 2 bases; unmatched bases: 6. Germline V gene data show CDR1 as DFQATT and CDR2 as SNEGSKA (reference sequence). The CDR3 totals 16 residues. The CDR3 protein is CSARNLAGGPTDTQYF. In DNA, the CDR3 is TGCAGTGCTAGGAACCTAGCGGGGGGGCCCACAGATACGCAGTATTTT.

This clonotype has a count of ten or more. The genes are TRBV6-5 and TRBJ2-4; D gene uncertain. V was clipped by 2 bases and J by 13 bases, with 9 bases between them. The CDR3 has 11 amino acids. Germline-derived CDR1 and CDR2 are MNHEY and SVGAGI. The CDR3 coding sequence is TGTGCCAGCAGTTACGGCCCGATACAGTACTTC. This encodes CASSYGPIQYF.

In the case of this clonotype: The germline gene is not matched at one end of the junction; a read error may be the cause. The chain couples TRBV24-1 to TRBJ2-1; a weak D match, TRBD1 (5 bases). The CDR3 covers 14 residues. Germline CDR1 and CDR2: KGHDR and SFDVKD. The CDR3, as DNA: TGTGCCACCAGTGACGGACACCCCTACAATGAGCAGTTCTTT. Protein sequence: CATSDGHPYNEQFF.

On this clonotype: A junction boundary mismatches the germline segment, possibly from a read error. This chain links TRBV3-1 with TRBJ2-1; 7 bases match TRBD1. CDR3 length: 14 amino acids. Germline V CDR1 and CDR2: LGHDT, YNNKEL (reference sequence). CDR3 nucleotides: TGTGCGAGCACCAAAAACGAGGGGGCGGATGAGCAGTTCTTC. Translating gives CASTKNEGADEQFF.

This clonotype was observed at least ten times. The rearrangement links TRBV7-6 to TRBJ2-5; D is unclear. Trimming took off 1 base at V and 2 bases at J, with 2 bases between the two ends. Per the germline V gene, CDR1 is SGHVS and CDR2 is FNYEAQ. This CDR3 is 12 amino acids long. CDR3 DNA: TGTGCCAGCAGCTTAGAGCAAGAGACCCAGTACTTC. The encoded protein is CASSLEQETQYF.

This clonotype was counted ten times or more. The V and J genes are TRBV6-5 and TRBJ2-7; TRBD2 aligns across 9 bases. Germline values: CDR1 MNHEY, CDR2 SVGAGI. This CDR3 has 15 residues. Unmatched junction bases numbered 9, after V lost 2 bases and J lost 7 bases. The CDR3 spells CASSYEGGRAREQYF. DNA for the CDR3: TGTGCCAGCAGTTACGAAGGCGGGAGGGCCCGGGAGCAGTACTTC.

This clonotype was seen at least ten times. The chain joins TRBV15 to TRBJ1-5; 10 bases line up with TRBD1. V shed 3 bases, J shed 10 bases, and the junction held 6 bases outside the gene matches. This CDR3 is built from 14 residues. Germline V lookup: CDR1 LNHNV, CDR2 YYDKDF (reference sequence). DNA of the CDR3: TGTGCCACCAGCAGTGTGGGACAGGGGATACCCCAGCATTTT. Translation: CATSSVGQGIPQHF.

This clonotype was recorded at least ten times. The chain combines TRBV7-6 with TRBJ2-1, with 11 bases lining up with TRBD2. Germline CDR1 reads SGHVS; CDR2 reads FNYEAQ. V trimming: 6 bases; J trimming: 6 bases; junction bases outside the gene matches: 7. The CDR3 sequence is 15 residues long. CDR3 in amino acids: CASRATSGASNEQFF. Written as DNA, the CDR3 is TGTGCCAGCAGGGCGACTAGCGGGGCTTCCAATGAGCAGTTCTTC.

Judged by abundance, this clonotype is medium-sized. This sequence joins TRBV7-2 and TRBJ2-1, with TRBD2 matching 12 bases. Germline lookup yields CDR1 SGHTA and CDR2 FQGNSA. CDR3 length: 17 residues. V gave up 5 bases and J gave up 2 bases; unmatched junction bases: 7. This chain's CDR3 is CASSPHRTSGTYNEQFF. In nucleotides, the CDR3 is TGTGCCAGCAGCCCTCATAGGACTAGCGGGACCTACAATGAGCAGTTCTTC.

This clonotype appeared many times. This chain connects TRBV7-9 to TRBJ1-6; D gene unclear. CDR1 is SEHNR and CDR2 is FQNEAQ in the germline V gene (reference sequence). The CDR3 runs 15 residues. The V and J ends lost 1 base and 2 bases respectively, with 6 bases between them. This chain's CDR3 is CASSLGTPYNSPLHF. In DNA, the CDR3 is TGTGCCAGCAGCTTAGGAACCCCCTATAATTCACCCCTCCACTTT.

This clonotype was seen ten or more times. The CDR3 DNA sequence: TGTGCCAGCAGTTATCGGGTGTCCGGTCAGCCCCAGCATTTT. Translating it yields CASSYRVSGQPQHF. V and J are TRBV12-3 or TRBV12-4 and TRBJ1-5; D remains unclear. The CDR3 runs to 14 residues. Deletions cut 4 bases from V and 6 bases from J, with 13 bases between.

In this sample, this clonotype turned up many times. V usage is TRBV6-1 and J usage is TRBJ2-4; no definite D call. Germline assignment: CDR1 MNHNS and CDR2 SASEGT. With 6 bases removed from V and 0 bases from J, the gap between germline ends came to 9 bases. The CDR3 length is 14 residues. CDR3 DNA sequence: TGTGCCAGCAGACCTGAGCTAGCCAAAAACATTCAGTACTTC. Translating it yields CASRPELAKNIQYF.

This clonotype was detected only a few times. CDR3 nucleotides: TGTGCCAGCAGTGCCGCTACACTTAGGGGCAATCAGCCCCAGCATTTT. As protein: CASSAATLRGNQPQHF. The chain has TRBV12-3 or TRBV12-4 and TRBJ1-5; D ambiguous. The CDR3 contains 16 residues. Trimming took 5 bases from V and 2 from J, leaving 16 bases between them.